Sequencing of this T cell receptor beta chain was carried out in a study of response to subunit inactivated influenza vaccine. General observations from the study: Authors suggested few new T cells are recruited by each seasonal influenza vaccination.

TCRdb used MiXCR to reprocess the RT-PCR reads, holding one entry per CDR3 protein. This table holds about 180,000 distinct CDR3 sequences, approximately 12% found once. Turning to this clonotype: Its antigen is not identified.

V dropped 8 bases and J dropped 5; count of bases not matched to a gene: 14. CDR3 length: 16 residues. Germline lookup yields CDR1 MDHEN and CDR2 SYDVKM. The chain uses TRBV28 and TRBJ2-2, with 7 bases fitting TRBD1. The input for sequencing was CD8+ T cells sorted from PBMCs, taken around 25 months after vaccination. The clonotype comes from a man aged 45 to 75 who received an inactivated influenza vaccine. The CDR3 protein is CASDTLEGARTGELFF. As DNA, the CDR3 is TGTGCCAGCGACACCCTCGAGGGGGCACGGACCGGGGAGCTGTTTTTT.